A single sample is the source of the 32 T cell receptor beta chains below, sequenced in a study of regulatory T cells in long-lasting Graves disease. Specified time point: newly diagnosed GD, antithyroid drugs for less than 3 months. Preparation of the TCR library used RNA extracted from PBMCs. Arm-PCR of CDR3 regions with iRepertoire HTBI primers generated TCR beta libraries. One entry per CDR3 protein results from TCRdb running MiXCR on the multiplex PCR reads. The sample yields roughly 610,000 distinct CDR3 sequences, 16% seen once. These same records also appear under a second study, on T cells in Graves' hyperthyroidism and ophthalmopathy.

The sample here was peripheral blood mononuclear cells (PBMCs), taken at new diagnosis, from a patient treated with antithyroid drugs. All receptors derive from a woman under 40 with Graves disease.

This clonotype showed up many times. The rearrangement uses TRBV2 and TRBJ1-2, with 11 bases lining up with TRBD1. Germline assignment: CDR1 SNHLY and CDR2 FYNNEI. The trim removed 3 bases at V and 5 bases at J, leaving 5 bases unmatched. The CDR3 consists of 15 residues. The CDR3, as DNA: TGTGCCAGCAGTGACTGGACAGGGGGCCGGTATGGCTACACCTTC. This codes for CASSDWTGGRYGYTF. The full variable domain, in which reference TRBV2 and TRBJ1-2 provide the parts outside the CDR3, is EPEVTQTPSHQVTQMGQEVILRCVPISNHLYFYWYRQILGQKVEFLVSFYNNEISEKSEIFDDQFSVERPDGSNFTLKIRSTKLEDSAMYFCASSDWTGGRYGYTFGSGTRLTVV.

The table lists this clonotype with a few counts. The V gene is TRBV19, the J gene TRBJ2-7; D not certain. The V gene lost 6 bases and the J gene lost 2 bases, with 17 bases spanning the gap. Germline loops: CDR1 LNHDA, CDR2 SQIVND (reference sequence). This CDR3 has 15 residues. The CDR3 bases are TGTGCCAGTAGCCTCACCGGTTTTCGGACCTACGAGCAGTACTTC. Protein product: CASSLTGFRTYEQYF. Variable domain in full (rest from reference TRBV19 and TRBJ2-7): DGGITQSPKYLFRKEGQNVTLSCEQNLNHDAMYWYRQDPGQGLRLIYYSQIVNDFQKGDIAEGYSVSREKKESFPLTVTSAQKNPTAFYLCASSLTGFRTYEQYFGPGTRLTVT.

This chain joins TRBV18 and TRBJ2-3, with 9 bases identical to TRBD2. CDR3 length: 16 amino acids. Losses at the gene ends were 4 bases for V and 2 bases for J; bases not matched to a gene: 7. Per the germline V gene, CDR1 is KGHSH and CDR2 is LQKENI. CDR3 sequence reads: CASSQPAGGLTDTQYF. CDR3 DNA sequence: TGTGCCAGCTCACAACCAGCGGGAGGCCTCACAGATACGCAGTATTTT.

This clonotype was seen a handful of times. The chain uses TRBV30 and TRBJ2-7, with 8 bases matching TRBD1. CDR1 and CDR2 from the germline V gene are GTSNPN and SVGIG (reference sequence). This CDR3 has 15 amino acids. After removal of 1 base from V and 0 bases from J, the junction contained 5 bases not matched to a gene. Written as DNA, the CDR3 is TGTGCCTGGAGTGGATGGGACAGGAGCTCCTACGAGCAGTACTTC. It yields the protein CAWSGWDRSSYEQYF.

In this sample, this clonotype turned up many times. V usage is TRBV11-2 and J usage is TRBJ1-4; D is uncertain. The CDR3 spans 17 residues. The germline V gene has CDR1 SGHAT and CDR2 FQNNGV. The ends were cut back, 5 bases at V and 5 bases at J, with 21 bases in the middle. The DNA for the CDR3 is TGTGCCAGCAGCACCCCGACCCTCGGGCAGCCAAATGAAAAACTGTTTTTT. Translating it yields CASSTPTLGQPNEKLFF.

The chain couples TRBV2 to TRBJ1-5; weak D call: TRBD1 (5 bases). Germline-derived CDR1 and CDR2 are SNHLY and FYNNEI. CDR3 length: 15 amino acids. V lost 6 bases, J lost 2 bases, and 14 bases lay in between. CDR3 sequence: CASRDRGEGNQPQHF. The CDR3 DNA reads as TGTGCCAGCAGAGACCGGGGGGAAGGCAATCAGCCCCAGCATTTT.

In this sample, this clonotype turned up many times. The rearrangement joins TRBV27 to TRBJ1-4; possibly TRBD1 for D (6 bases). The CDR3 covers 14 residues. The V and J ends lost 8 bases and 5 bases respectively, with 15 bases between them. The germline V gene encodes CDR1 MNHEY and CDR2 SMNVEV (reference sequence). DNA for the CDR3: TGTGCCAGCGGACGGAGCAGGGGAAATGAAAAACTGTTTTTT. Its translation is CASGRSRGNEKLFF.

This chain links TRBV12-3 or TRBV12-4 with TRBJ2-7; 9 nucleotides agree with TRBD1. V trimming: 5 bases; J trimming: 1 base; junction bases outside the gene matches: 6. The CDR3 sequence is 15 residues long. CDR3 coding DNA: TGTGCCAGCAGTCGCACAGGGGGCGCATCCTACGAGCAGTACTTC. This translates into CASSRTGGASYEQYF.

The chain couples TRBV6-1 to TRBJ1-2; the match to TRBD1 covers 12 bases. The germline V gene has CDR1 MNHNS and CDR2 SASEGT. CDR3 length equals 17 residues. V lost 3 bases, J lost 7 bases, and 12 bases stayed unmatched. DNA of the CDR3: TGTGCCAGCAGTGACCCGTCCGGGGACAGGGGGCGCTTTGGCTACACCTTC. Its translation: CASSDPSGDRGRFGYTF.

The chain couples TRBV19 to TRBJ1-3; weak D call: TRBD1 (6 bases). Germline values: CDR1 LNHDA, CDR2 SQIVND (reference sequence). The V end was cut by 3 bases, the J end by 2 bases, with 11 bases between. The CDR3 has 15 residues. The CDR3 sequence is CASSISDRPGNTIYF. CDR3 nucleotide sequence: TGTGCCAGTAGTATCTCGGACAGACCTGGAAACACCATATATTTT.

This clonotype was seen a few times. This chain joins TRBV5-1 and TRBJ2-3; 12 nucleotides agree with TRBD2. The length of the CDR3 is 18 residues. Germline values: CDR1 SGHRS, CDR2 YFSETQ. Unmatched junction bases numbered 7, after V lost 0 bases and J lost 2 bases. The CDR3 is CASSLGLAGVANTDTQYF. For the CDR3, the DNA is TGCGCCAGCAGCTTGGGACTAGCGGGAGTTGCCAACACAGATACGCAGTATTTT.

The chain couples TRBV28 to TRBJ2-4; TRBD1 matches 7 bases. This CDR3 spans 16 amino acids. Germline CDR1 MDHEN, CDR2 SYDVKM. Trimming cost V 1 base and J 0 bases; bases outside gene matches: 3. CDR3 in amino acids: CASSLSGQLAKNIQYF. DNA of the CDR3: TGTGCCAGCAGTTTATCGGGACAGTTAGCCAAAAACATTCAGTACTTC.

The chain joins TRBV25-1 to TRBJ2-2; D is perhaps TRBD2 (6 bases). The CDR3 consists of 17 residues. Trimming left V 4 bases short and J 5 bases short, with 20 bases between. CDR1 MGHDK and CDR2 SYGVNS come from the germline V gene. Here the CDR3 reads CASSATTGTLVTGELFF. CDR3 in DNA: TGTGCCAGCAGTGCCACGACCGGGACTCTTGTGACCGGGGAGCTGTTTTTT. Full variable domain (missing parts from reference TRBV25-1 and TRBJ2-2): EADIYQTPRYLVIGTGKKITLECSQTMGHDKMYWYQQDPGMELHLIHYSYGVNSTEKGDLSSESTVSRIRTEHFPLTLESARPSHTSQYLCASSATTGTLVTGELFFGEGSRLTVL.

At least ten counts were recorded for this clonotype. The chain links TRBV7-9 to TRBJ2-3; D uncertain. V was pared by 3 bases and J by 4 bases, with 2 bases between. This CDR3 comprises 11 residues. Per germline, CDR1 SEHNR and CDR2 FQNEAQ (reference sequence). The CDR3 nucleotides read TGTGCCAGCAGCTTGGCAGATACGCAGTATTTT. Protein sequence: CASSLADTQYF.

The chain combines TRBV24-1 with TRBJ2-2, with no clear D. Germline assignment: CDR1 KGHDR and CDR2 SFDVKD. V was trimmed by 7 bases and J by 7 bases, leaving 9 bases between them. CDR3 length: 12 amino acids. The CDR3 here is CATSFQDGELFF. The CDR3, as DNA: TGTGCCACCAGCTTTCAGGACGGGGAGCTGTTTTTT.

The gene calls are TRBV10-3 and TRBJ2-5; D is perhaps TRBD2 (6 bases). V shed 3 bases and J shed 5 bases, with 7 bases lying between them. Germline CDR1 ENHRY, CDR2 SYGVKD. The length of the CDR3 is 12 residues. The CDR3 region is CAISDGGETQYF. In DNA form, the CDR3 reads TGTGCCATCAGTGATGGGGGGGAGACCCAGTACTTC.

The CDR3 spells CASSSGTGWGNEQFF. CDR3 nucleotides: TGTGCCAGCAGCTCCGGGACAGGGTGGGGCAATGAGCAGTTCTTC. The chain carries TRBV27 and TRBJ2-1, with 9 bases matching TRBD1. The ends lost 6 bases at V and 6 bases at J; junction bases unmatched: 9. Germline V gives CDR1 MNHEY, CDR2 SMNVEV (reference sequence). CDR3 size: 15 residues.

This clonotype came up many times. This chain connects TRBV6-5 to TRBJ2-5; 9 positions match TRBD2. J gave up 1 base and V 4 bases, and 7 bases lay outside the gene matches. CDR1 is MNHEY, CDR2 SVGAGI, per germline. The CDR3 spans 16 residues. In DNA, the CDR3 is TGTGCCAGCAGTTCTCCGGCGGGAGGGGCCCAAGAGACCCAGTACTTC. This translates into CASSSPAGGAQETQYF.

The V call is TRBV4-1, the J call TRBJ1-4; a possible D gene is TRBD1 (5 bases). Germline-derived CDR1 and CDR2 are MGHRA and YSYEKL. V gave up 1 base and J gave up 2 bases, with 17 bases separating them. The CDR3 contains 18 residues. This CDR3 is CASSQGLSVGATNEKLFF. The CDR3 coding sequence is TGCGCCAGCAGCCAAGGGCTTTCGGTTGGGGCGACTAATGAAAAACTGTTTTTT.

The sample holds many counts of this clonotype. This sequence joins TRBV11-2 and TRBJ2-7, with D perhaps matching TRBD2 (6 bases). This CDR3 is 12 amino acids long. The V and J ends lost 6 bases and 4 bases respectively, with 10 bases between them. Germline-derived CDR1 and CDR2 are SGHAT and FQNNGV. CDR3 loop: CASSNGGYEQYF. The CDR3 region has the DNA TGTGCCAGCAGTAACGGGGGTTACGAGCAGTACTTC.

The chain carries TRBV5-1 and TRBJ2-7; tentatively, D is TRBD1 (6 bases). The CDR3 is 16 residues long. With 1 base removed from V and 5 bases from J, the gap between germline ends came to 19 bases. Germline V CDR1 and CDR2: SGHRS, YFSETQ. The DNA of the CDR3 is TGCGCCAGCAGCTTGTCAGGGGCGAGGGTCCCCCACGAGCAGTACTTC. This translates into CASSLSGARVPHEQYF.

The chain is built from TRBV6-1 and TRBJ1-6; no clear D gene. There are 17 residues in the CDR3. Looked up from germline, CDR1 is MNHNS and CDR2 is SASEGT. V shed 2 bases and J shed 6 bases, with 17 bases lying between them. The CDR3 nucleotides are TGTGCCAGCAGTGAAAGGGCCCGGGGAATACTTAATTCACCCCTCCACTTT. Residues: CASSERARGILNSPLHF.

The J gene is TRBJ2-1, the V gene TRBV9, with 9 bases aligning to TRBD2. In germline, CDR1 is SGDLS, CDR2 YYNGEE. Losses at the gene ends were 4 bases for V and 0 bases for J; bases not matched to a gene: 8. CDR3 length equals 17 residues. The CDR3 bases are TGTGCCAGCAGCTTGACCGGGACTAGCATCTCCTACAATGAGCAGTTCTTC. Translated, it gives CASSLTGTSISYNEQFF.

This clonotype was recorded many times. This rearrangement joins TRBV7-9 to TRBJ1-5; no firm D call. There are 15 residues in the CDR3. CDR1 is SEHNR and CDR2 is FQNEAQ in the germline V gene (reference sequence). With 3 bases removed from V and 1 base from J, the gap between germline ends came to 10 bases. Here the CDR3 DNA reads TGTGCCAGCAGCTTTGGATTTCCGAGCAATCAGCCCCAGCATTTT. Its protein product is CASSFGFPSNQPQHF.

The genes are TRBV2 and TRBJ2-3; perhaps D is TRBD1 or TRBD2 (5 bases each). Germline V gives CDR1 SNHLY, CDR2 FYNNEI. Trimming took 10 bases from V and 2 from J, leaving 16 bases between them. This CDR3 has 14 residues. Written as DNA, the CDR3 is TGTGCCAAGCTAGACTGGGGGATCACAGATACGCAGTATTTT. Translation: CAKLDWGITDTQYF. The variable domain in full, with the rest retrieved from reference TRBV2 and TRBJ2-3, is EPEVTQTPSHQVTQMGQEVILRCVPISNHLYFYWYRQILGQKVEFLVSFYNNEISEKSEIFDDQFSVERPDGSNFTLKIRSTKLEDSAMYFCAKLDWGITDTQYFGPGTRLTVL.

This rearrangement joins TRBV9 to TRBJ2-3; D is ambiguous. The CDR3 extends over 13 amino acids. With 0 bases removed from V and 7 bases from J, the gap between germline ends came to 9 bases. Germline values: CDR1 SGDLS, CDR2 YYNGEE. The CDR3 reads CASSVGVVNTQYF. Written as DNA, the CDR3 is TGTGCCAGCAGCGTAGGTGTCGTTAATACGCAGTATTTT. Full variable domain (rest looked up from reference TRBV9 and TRBJ2-3): DSGVTQTPKHLITATGQRVTLRCSPRSGDLSVYWYQQSLDQGLQFLIQYYNGEERAKGNILERFSAQQFPDLHSELNLSSLELGDSALYFCASSVGVVNTQYFGPGTRLTVL.

The chain links TRBV9 to TRBJ2-2, with unresolved D. V was shortened by 0 bases and J by 3 bases, with 9 bases between the two germline ends. In germline, CDR1 is SGDLS, CDR2 YYNGEE. The CDR3 sequence is 15 residues long. CDR3 nucleotides: TGTGCCAGCAGCGTAGGCGAACGGCACACCGGGGAGCTGTTTTTT. It codes for CASSVGERHTGELFF.

This clonotype was detected ten times or more. CDR3 residues: CAGLAPNTGELFF. The CDR3 DNA sequence: TGTGCCGGTCTAGCCCCGAACACCGGGGAGCTGTTTTTT. The chain has TRBV2 and TRBJ2-2, with D possibly being TRBD2 (5 bases). Germline CDR1 reads SNHLY; CDR2 reads FYNNEI. This CDR3 contains 13 residues. Trimming stripped 11 bases from V and 0 bases from J, with 10 bases between.

There are many counts of this clonotype. The chain couples TRBV6-1 to TRBJ2-1, with 8 bases matching TRBD2. The germline V gene encodes CDR1 MNHNS and CDR2 SASEGT. Trimming removed 5 bases from V and 9 bases from J; junction bases left unmatched: 9. CDR3 length: 14 amino acids. CDR3 sequence: CASSTIAGLGEQFF. The CDR3 region has the DNA TGTGCCAGCAGTACAATAGCGGGACTCGGTGAGCAGTTCTTC.

The rearrangement uses TRBV18 and TRBJ2-7; 10 positions agree with TRBD2. This CDR3 has 17 amino acids. Trimming removed 3 bases from V and 2 bases from J; junction bases left unmatched: 10. Germline CDR1 reads KGHSH; CDR2 reads LQKENI. The CDR3 bases are TGTGCCAGCTCACCGCTACCCCGGACTAGCGGAACCTACGAGCAGTACTTC. Amino acid sequence: CASSPLPRTSGTYEQYF.

The rearrangement uses TRBV5-8 and TRBJ2-1; possibly TRBD1 or TRBD2 for D (6 bases each). The V end lost 4 bases, the J end lost 8 bases, and 25 bases lay between the germline ends. In germline, CDR1 is SGHTS, CDR2 YDEGEE. CDR3 length: 17 residues. The CDR3 DNA reads as TGTGCCAGCAGCCAGGGGAGGACGTCAAGCCCATTCGATGAGCAGTTCTTC. Amino acid sequence: CASSQGRTSSPFDEQFF.

V gene TRBV18 combines with J gene TRBJ2-2; TRBD2 matches 10 bases. The germline V gene encodes CDR1 KGHSH and CDR2 LQKENI. V was clipped by 2 bases and J by 6 bases; unmatched bases: 6. The CDR3 contains 16 residues. CDR3 sequence: CASSPALAGVSGELFF. The DNA for the CDR3 is TGTGCCAGCTCACCAGCGCTAGCGGGAGTATCCGGGGAGCTGTTTTTT. The whole variable domain, remainder taken from reference TRBV18 and TRBJ2-2, is NAGVMQNPRHLVRRRGQEARLRCSPMKGHSHVYWYRQLPEEGLKFMVYLQKENIIDESGMPKERFSAEFPKEGPSILRIQQVVRGDSAAYFCASSPALAGVSGELFFGEGSRLTVL.